A selection of T cell receptor beta chains follows, all from one sample in a study of blood T cell repertoires in COVID-19. Sequencing used immunoSEQ multiplex PCR; TCRdb keeps in-frame clones, though not all of them. Found here are some 25,000 clones, 85% to 90% of them singletons; the top ten hold 10% to 12%. The sample taken for sequencing was peripheral blood. Receptor source: a man between 65 and 85 years old with acute or convalescent COVID-19. CDR3s include the opening cysteine and the closing phenylalanine or tryptophan.

J gene | V gene | CDR3 protein
TRBJ2-1 | TRBV2 | CASSFGTGDIYEQFF
TRBJ1-6 | TRBV7-9 | CASSAYRDRPSPLHF
TRBJ2-1 | TRBV28 | CASSSRDRAGSVYNEQFF
TRBJ2-7 | TRBV4-1 | CASSQDERELYEQYF
TRBJ2-7 | TRBV5-6 | CASSLVTSGAYEQYF
TRBJ2-3 | TRBV3-1/TRBV3-2 | CASSQDPAGGIDTQYF
TRBJ2-7 | TRBV5-1 | CASSMASGRLYEQYF
TRBJ1-2 | TRBV9 | CASSVAPSGQGAAGYTF
TRBJ2-2 | TRBV18 | CASSPLASTGELFF
TRBJ2-1 | TRBV3-1/TRBV3-2 | CASSQDQGGEQFF
TRBJ2-3 | TRBV18 | CASSPRRLAGDDTQYF
TRBJ2-5 | TRBV7-9 | CASSLGRGPKGQETQYF
TRBJ2-7 | TRBV13 | CASSLGGVPEQYF
TRBJ2-5 | TRBV3-1/TRBV3-2 | CASTRTGGRETQYF
TRBJ2-7 | TRBV6-2/TRBV6-3 | CASSYLSWEQYF
TRBJ2-1 | TRBV9 | CASSVSEGEVGEQFF
TRBJ1-3 | TRBV6-1 | CASSEERFGSGNTIYF
TRBJ2-7 | TRBV4-2 | CASSPGGQGYEQYF
TRBJ2-7 | TRBV6-2/TRBV6-3 | CASSQNLDRGPEQYF
TRBJ2-2 | TRBV6-6 | CASRPWGANTGELFF
TRBJ1-6 | TRBV28 | CASSRTEVGAPHHF
TRBJ1-2 | TRBV21-1 | CASSKVHGAGEYYGYTF
TRBJ2-1 | TRBV5-5 | CASNPGGLGEQFF
TRBJ2-2 | TRBV19 | CASSRAGITGELFF
TRBJ1-4 | TRBV6-5 | CASSYLRADEKLFF
TRBJ1-5 | TRBV12-5 | CASGTGNNQPQHF
TRBJ1-1 | TRBV10-2 | CASSESQAPTEAFF
TRBJ2-3 | TRBV6-1 | CASSEVRGDTQYF
TRBJ1-2 | TRBV6-1 | CASRQDKNYGYTF
TRBJ2-7 | TRBV6-5 | CASTAGLGREQYF
TRBJ1-1 | TRBV19 | CASSGLQALNTEAFF
TRBJ2-1 | TRBV25-1 | CASSDSRTGGYNEQFF
TRBJ2-5 | TRBV7-6 | CASSPRETQYF
TRBJ2-7 | TRBV9 | CASSLGATTYEQYF
TRBJ1-1 | TRBV19 | CASSTQGGTEAFF
TRBJ1-1 | TRBV20-1 | CSANLRTEAFF
TRBJ2-2 | TRBV6-2/TRBV6-3 | CASSLWQGRSTGELFF
TRBJ1-3 | TRBV5-4 | CASSGQSGNTIYF
TRBJ1-6 | TRBV19 | CASSTSQGGYNSPLHF
TRBJ2-2 | TRBV11-3 | CASSPPSGANTGELFF
TRBJ2-5 | TRBV6-4 | CARQRDRGYQETQYF
TRBJ2-7 | TRBV5-1 | CASSSTGEAYEQYF
TRBJ1-2 | TRBV19 | CASSPRTGSGYGYTF
TRBJ1-1 | TRBV29-1 | CSVEGGGTSTEAFF
TRBJ2-5 | TRBV4-1 | CASSQSGLAGVQETQYF